Listed below are T cell receptor beta chains from one sample, sequenced in a study of T cells after yellow fever vaccination. Each CDR3 protein is one row after TCRdb ran MiXCR on the 5' RACE reads. Of a few hundred thousand distinct CDR3 sequences in the sample, 17% were seen once. The specimen comprised PBMCs, sampled around 5 days after the first yellow fever vaccination. Every receptor here comes from a man younger than 30 who received the YFV17D yellow fever vaccine. Both conserved end residues are part of each CDR3. A D gene is named only where the DNA matches it firmly. Some rows mark clone size as missing; the rest say once, few, many or name a class of expanded clone.

CDR3,DNA,size,D,J,V
CASSLAPGGAKGYTF,TGCGCCAGCAGCTTGGCCCCCGGGGGGGCTAAGGGCTACACCTTC,few,-,TRBJ1-2,TRBV5-1
CASSEALLAGADTQYF,TGCGCCAGCAGTGAAGCCCTACTAGCGGGGGCAGATACGCAGTATTTT,-,TRBD2,TRBJ2-3,TRBV10-2
CASSFGRGIYEQYF,TGTGCCAGCAGCTTCGGCAGGGGTATCTACGAGCAGTACTTC,-,-,TRBJ2-7,TRBV11-2
CASIAGVSSYNEQFF,TGTGCCAGCATTGCAGGGGTTAGCTCCTACAATGAGCAGTTCTTC,few,-,TRBJ2-1,TRBV6-1
CASREPGSPRGTQYF,TGTGCCAGCAGGGAACCCGGATCCCCCCGGGGGACCCAGTACTTC,few,-,TRBJ2-5,TRBV7-2
CASSFSGGWQETQYF,TGTGCCAGCAGTTTCTCAGGGGGATGGCAAGAGACCCAGTACTTC,few,TRBD1,TRBJ2-5,TRBV27
CSVARGLLSTDTQYF,TGCAGCGTTGCCAGGGGGCTATTGAGCACAGATACGCAGTATTTT,-,TRBD1,TRBJ2-3,TRBV29-1
CASSLKGQGISYEQYF,TGTGCCAGCTCACTGAAGGGACAGGGGATCTCCTACGAGCAGTACTTC,many,TRBD1,TRBJ2-7,TRBV18
CASTRLAAANEQFF,TGCGCCAGCACCCGACTAGCGGCAGCCAATGAGCAGTTCTTC,-,TRBD2,TRBJ2-1,TRBV10-2
CASSYPGEGREQYF,TGTGCCAGCAGTTACCCGGGGGAGGGGAGGGAGCAGTACTTC,-,TRBD2,TRBJ2-7,TRBV6-5
CASSGTTGPRQFF,TGTGCCAGCAGTGGGACTACCGGCCCCCGGCAGTTCTTC,-,TRBD2,TRBJ2-1,TRBV11-2
CASRPGTAYEQYF,TGTGCCAGCAGACCCGGGACAGCATACGAGCAGTACTTC,many,TRBD1,TRBJ2-7,TRBV12-3/TRBV12-4
CGSSGKGLAGATQYF,TGTGGCAGTAGCGGGAAGGGACTAGCGGGAGCGACCCAGTACTTC,-,TRBD2,TRBJ2-5,TRBV7-2
CASSQSSGTVFGYTF,TGTGCCAGCAGCCAGAGTTCCGGGACAGTTTTTGGCTACACCTTC,-,TRBD1,TRBJ1-2,TRBV6-2/TRBV6-3
CASSVGSISYNSPLHF,TGTGCCAGCAGCGTCGGCAGCATTTCCTATAATTCACCCCTCCACTTT,-,-,TRBJ1-6,TRBV9
CSARATVNTEAFF,TGCAGTGCTAGAGCGACGGTGAACACTGAAGCTTTCTTT,few,-,TRBJ1-1,TRBV20-1
CASSLVLGAPSGEETQYF,TGCGCCAGCAGCTTGGTGCTCGGGGCCCCTAGCGGGGAAGAGACCCAGTACTTC,-,TRBD2,TRBJ2-5,TRBV5-1
CASTGGAVYNEQFF,TGCGCCAGCACTGGGGGCGCCGTCTACAATGAGCAGTTCTTC,-,-,TRBJ2-1,TRBV5-1
CATSDNGGTGEGQPQHF,TGTGCCACCAGTGACAACGGCGGGACAGGAGAGGGTCAGCCCCAGCATTTT,many,TRBD1,TRBJ1-5,TRBV24-1
CASSPVGNSNQPQHF,TGTGCCAGCAGCCCAGTGGGGAATAGCAATCAGCCCCAGCATTTT,few,-,TRBJ1-5,TRBV7-9
CASSRQGTDEQYF,TGTGCCAGCAGCCGACAGGGGACCGACGAGCAGTACTTC,many,TRBD1,TRBJ2-7,TRBV3-1
CASSFDGNYGYTF,TGTGCCAGCAGTTTTGACGGAAACTATGGCTACACCTTC,-,-,TRBJ1-2,TRBV12-3/TRBV12-4
CASSPQGLPNTGELFF,TGTGCCAGCAGCCCGCAGGGACTCCCGAACACCGGGGAGCTGTTTTTT,few,-,TRBJ2-2,TRBV7-2
CATSDTTGPDTQYF,TGTGCCACCAGTGACACGACAGGGCCAGATACGCAGTATTTT,many,TRBD1,TRBJ2-3,TRBV24-1
CAWSDVYEQYF,TGTGCCTGGAGTGATGTCTACGAGCAGTACTTC,-,-,TRBJ2-7,TRBV30
CASSPRTSGGNEQFF,TGTGCCAGCAGCCCCCGGACTAGCGGGGGCAATGAGCAGTTCTTC,many,TRBD2,TRBJ2-1,TRBV18
CASSSAGQTYEQYF,TGTGCCAGCAGCTCAGCGGGACAGACCTACGAGCAGTACTTC,few,-,TRBJ2-7,TRBV5-5
CASSQRKGGYNEQFF,TGTGCCAGCAGCCAGCGAAAGGGGGGGTACAATGAGCAGTTCTTC,few,-,TRBJ2-1,TRBV3-1
CASSKGGDRGNYEKLFF,TGTGCCAGCTCAAAAGGAGGGGACAGGGGGAACTATGAAAAACTGTTTTTT,-,TRBD1,TRBJ1-4,TRBV18
CASSLALVLPEAFF,TGTGCCAGCAGCTTAGCGTTGGTCCTGCCTGAAGCTTTCTTT,-,-,TRBJ1-1,TRBV7-9
CASSDRWQEGELFF,TGTGCCAGCAGTGATCGTTGGCAGGAAGGGGAGCTGTTTTTT,few,-,TRBJ2-2,TRBV2
CATSRDGETQYF,TGTGCCACCAGCAGAGATGGCGAGACCCAGTACTTC,-,-,TRBJ2-5,TRBV15
CASEGAIGELFF,TGTGCCAGCGAGGGCGCGATCGGGGAGCTGTTTTTT,-,-,TRBJ2-2,TRBV6-5
CASSLMGLPDYEQYF,TGTGCCAGCAGTTTAATGGGACTGCCTGACTACGAGCAGTACTTC,few,-,TRBJ2-7,TRBV12-3/TRBV12-4
CASSLRTSEFF,TGTGCCAGCAGCTTAAGGACTAGCGAGTTCTTC,-,TRBD2,TRBJ2-1,TRBV7-2
CASSQDLAGGRMRTDTQYF,TGTGCCAGCAGCCAAGATCTAGCGGGGGGTCGCATGCGCACAGATACGCAGTATTTT,few,TRBD2,TRBJ2-3,TRBV4-2
CASSQEGQPNYGYTF,TGTGCCAGCAGCCAAGAAGGCCAGCCTAACTATGGCTACACCTTC,-,-,TRBJ1-2,TRBV3-1